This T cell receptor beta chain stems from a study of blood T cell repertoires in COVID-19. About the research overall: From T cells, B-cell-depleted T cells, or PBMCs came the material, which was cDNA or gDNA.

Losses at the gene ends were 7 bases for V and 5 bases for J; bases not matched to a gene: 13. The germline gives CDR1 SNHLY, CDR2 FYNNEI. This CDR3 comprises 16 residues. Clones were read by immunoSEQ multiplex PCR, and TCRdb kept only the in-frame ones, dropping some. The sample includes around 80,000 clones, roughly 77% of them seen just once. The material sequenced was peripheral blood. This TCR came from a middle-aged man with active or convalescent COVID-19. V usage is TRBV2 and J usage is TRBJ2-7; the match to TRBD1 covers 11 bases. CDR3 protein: CASTNFGGTGGDEQYF. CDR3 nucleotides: TGTGCCAGCACAAATTTCGGCGGGACAGGGGGAGACGAGCAGTACTTC.